Below are 22 T cell receptor beta chains sequenced from a single sample in a study of blood T cell repertoires in COVID-19. Method: immunoSEQ multiplex PCR; TCRdb's copy keeps in-frame clones and lacks some. This table holds more than 300,000 clones, 85% to 90% found once. Sequencing input: PBMCs or T cells enriched from blood (not recorded which). These receptors were obtained from a woman aged 18-35 years who had recovered from COVID-19.

This clone showed up just once. This rearrangement joins TRBV3-1 (or the pseudogene TRBV3-2) to TRBJ1-2, with a weak D call TRBD1 (5 bases). Germline V gene lookup returns CDR1 LGHDT and CDR2 YNNKEL (reference sequence). V lost 1 base, J lost 4 bases, and 10 bases lay in between. The CDR3 has 14 amino acids. The CDR3 region is CASSQAPGGYGYTF. CDR3 DNA sequence: TGTGCCAGCAGCCAAGCCCCGGGGGGCTATGGCTACACCTTC.

This chain connects TRBV10-3 to TRBJ1-5, with D hard to call. The V end lost 0 bases, the J end lost 0 bases, and 6 bases lay between the germline ends. Looked up from germline, CDR1 is ENHRY and CDR2 is SYGVKD. This CDR3 has 15 residues. The CDR3 DNA sequence: TGTGCCATCAGTGAGTCACCGGGTAGCAATCAGCCCCAGCATTTT. Amino acid sequence: CAISESPGSNQPQHF.

This chain joins TRBV6-1 and TRBJ1-1; D is undetermined. Germline values: CDR1 MNHNS, CDR2 SASEGT. The CDR3 sequence is 13 residues long. Trimming took off 2 bases at V and 2 bases at J, with 6 bases between the two ends. CDR3 in amino acids: CASSELSNTEAFF. DNA of the CDR3: TGTGCCAGCAGTGAACTGAGTAACACTGAAGCTTTCTTT.

This chain joins TRBV28 and TRBJ2-7, with 16 bases identical to TRBD2. CDR1 is MDHEN and CDR2 is SYDVKM in the germline V gene. The CDR3 spans 18 residues. J lost 2 bases, V lost 3 bases, and 7 bases had no gene match. The CDR3 reads CASSFSLGLAGGPYEQYF. In DNA, the CDR3 is TGTGCCAGCAGTTTCTCCCTGGGACTAGCGGGAGGGCCCTACGAGCAGTACTTC.

In its sample, this clone was seen a few times. The chain uses TRBV6-1 and TRBJ1-2; D unresolved. V lost 1 base to trimming and J lost 4 bases, with 10 bases between them. Germline V CDR1 and CDR2: MNHNS, SASEGT. CDR3 length: 14 residues. This chain's CDR3 is CASSEDSGPYGYTF. The CDR3 region has the DNA TGTGCCAGCAGTGAAGACTCAGGTCCCTATGGCTACACCTTC.

This clone was counted between two and nine times. The chain uses TRBV19 and TRBJ1-1; D is possibly TRBD1 (6 bases). The CDR3 contains 16 residues. The germline CDR1 and CDR2 sequences are LNHDA and SQIVND (reference sequence). V was pared by 7 bases and J by 0 bases, with 18 bases between. CDR3: CASNLQGGALNTEAFF. Here the CDR3 DNA reads TGTGCCAGTAACCTGCAAGGGGGGGCCTTGAACACTGAAGCTTTCTTT.

The CDR3, as DNA: TGTGCCAGCAGATATACTAGCGGGGGGGCCAATGAGCAGTTCTTC. Its protein is CASRYTSGGANEQFF. The V and J genes are TRBV6-5 and TRBJ2-1; 13 bases line up with TRBD2. Unmatched junction bases numbered 5, after V lost 6 bases and J lost 6 bases. CDR3 length: 15 amino acids. The germline V gene has CDR1 MNHEY and CDR2 SVGAGI.

The chain recombines TRBV5-6 with TRBJ2-7, with D perhaps matching TRBD2 (5 bases). V lost 4 bases to trimming and J lost 3 bases, with 8 bases between them. Germline loops: CDR1 SGHDT, CDR2 YYEEEE. CDR3 length: 12 residues. The CDR3 sequence: CASSPRDYEQYF. As DNA, the CDR3 is TGTGCCAGCAGCCCCCGGGACTACGAGCAGTACTTC.

The genes are TRBV9 and TRBJ2-1; no reliable D call. Germline CDR1 is SGDLS and CDR2 is YYNGEE. Deletions cut 0 bases from V and 12 bases from J, with 10 bases between. The CDR3 is 12 residues long. This chain's CDR3 is CASSVVQNVQFF. CDR3 DNA: TGTGCCAGCAGCGTAGTACAGAACGTGCAGTTCTTC.

The chain couples TRBV7-9 to TRBJ1-4; 10 bases are shared with TRBD1. CDR3 length: 14 amino acids. The trim removed 6 bases at V and 8 bases at J, leaving 6 bases unmatched. Germline V CDR1 and CDR2: SEHNR, FQNEAQ (reference sequence). The CDR3 region has the DNA TGTGCCAGCAGTTCGGGACAGGGGAGAGAAAAACTGTTTTTT. Protein: CASSSGQGREKLFF.

The chain links TRBV5-1 to TRBJ1-1; perhaps TRBD1 as D (5 bases). V was pared by 0 bases and J by 3 bases, with 9 bases between. CDR3 size: 14 residues. The germline V gene encodes CDR1 SGHRS and CDR2 YFSETQ. In nucleotides, the CDR3 is TGCGCCAGCAGCTTGGGACAGAGCTACACTGAAGCTTTCTTT. It translates to CASSLGQSYTEAFF.

The chain joins TRBV14 to TRBJ2-7; 9 nucleotides agree with TRBD1. V lost 3 bases to trimming and J lost 6 bases; unmatched junction nucleotides: 9. Germline V gene data show CDR1 as SGHDN and CDR2 as FVKESK. The CDR3 loop spans 15 amino acids. The CDR3 is CASSQSPGTGLEQYF. The DNA of the CDR3 is TGTGCCAGCAGCCAGTCCCCCGGGACAGGGCTCGAGCAGTACTTC.

The chain is built from TRBV10-3 and TRBJ2-1, with 9 positions matching TRBD2. From germline, CDR1 is ENHRY and CDR2 SYGVKD. The CDR3 is 16 amino acids. The ends lost 4 bases at V and 2 bases at J; junction bases unmatched: 6. The CDR3 region is CAISGRLAEAYNEQFF. DNA of the CDR3: TGTGCCATCAGTGGGCGACTAGCGGAGGCCTACAATGAGCAGTTCTTC.

The rearrangement joins TRBV11-2 to TRBJ1-5; no reliable D call. Trimming removed 0 bases from V and 4 bases from J, with 7 bases in between. Per the germline V gene, CDR1 is SGHAT and CDR2 is FQNNGV. There are 14 residues in the CDR3. Here the CDR3 reads CASSLEAENQPQHF. CDR3 coding DNA: TGTGCCAGCAGCTTAGAGGCGGAGAATCAGCCCCAGCATTTT.

The rearrangement uses TRBV23-1 and TRBJ2-7, with D unresolved. TRBV23-1 is an ORF, and what it does is uncertain. The CDR3 length is 14 residues. Deletions cut 2 bases from V and 0 bases from J, with 8 bases between. The CDR3 bases are TGCGCCAGCAGTCAAGCGCTTCCCTCCTACGAGCAGTACTTC. This encodes CASSQALPSYEQYF.

This clone has only a few counts. J is TRBJ1-1 and V is TRBV12-3 or TRBV12-4; unclear D gene. Trimming cost V 2 bases and J 7 bases, with 8 bases left between them. CDR3 size: 12 residues. The CDR3 nucleotides read TGTGCCAGCAGTTTACAAACAGTTGAAGCTTTCTTT. Residues: CASSLQTVEAFF.

The V gene is TRBV10-2, the J gene TRBJ2-5, with TRBD1 matching over 9 bases. Trimming removed 6 bases from V and 5 bases from J; junction bases left unmatched: 4. Per the germline V gene, CDR1 is WSHSY and CDR2 is SAAADI. The CDR3 length is 13 residues. The CDR3 DNA is TGCGCCAGCAGGGACAGGGGACGGGAGACCCAGTACTTC. Residues: CASRDRGRETQYF.

The gene calls are TRBV19 and TRBJ1-2; possible D gene TRBD1, 6 bases. This CDR3 is 16 amino acids long. V was cut by 3 bases and J by 2 bases, with 16 bases left in between. CDR1 LNHDA and CDR2 SQIVND come from the germline V gene (reference sequence). The CDR3, as DNA: TGTGCCAGTAGTATGAAGGCGGGGGCAGGCAACTATGGCTACACCTTC. Amino acid sequence: CASSMKAGAGNYGYTF.

V and J are TRBV12-3 or TRBV12-4 and TRBJ2-1; D not certain. The CDR3 covers 11 residues. V lost 3 bases and J lost 9, with 6 bases in between. As DNA, the CDR3 is TGTGCCAGCAGTTTCGGTGTTGAGCAGTTCTTC. It is translated as CASSFGVEQFF.

V is TRBV9 and J is TRBJ2-5, with TRBD2 identical over 7 bases. The length of the CDR3 is 14 residues. The junction had 4 bases not matched to a gene; V was cut back by 0 bases and J by 5 bases. The V gene's germline CDR1 is SGDLS and CDR2 YYNGEE. The CDR3 protein is CASSVAGGGETQYF. The CDR3 DNA sequence: TGTGCCAGCAGCGTAGCGGGGGGTGGGGAGACCCAGTACTTC.

The chain joins TRBV6-5 to TRBJ2-1; D may be TRBD1 (6 bases). The V gene's germline CDR1 is MNHEY and CDR2 SVGAGI. Trimming cost V 2 bases and J 12 bases, with 20 bases left between them. The CDR3 is made up of 15 amino acids. DNA of the CDR3: TGTGCCAGCAGTTACGCGGAGACCATTCTACAGGGGCAGTTCTTC. Translating it yields CASSYAETILQGQFF.

The chain carries TRBV30 and TRBJ2-7, with D maybe TRBD1 (6 bases). The CDR3 loop spans 14 amino acids. Germline V lookup: CDR1 GTSNPN, CDR2 SVGIG (reference sequence). V dropped 1 base and J dropped 0 bases, with 10 bases sitting between them. Written as DNA, the CDR3 is TGTGCCTGGAGTGAAGGGGGATCCTCCTACGAGCAGTACTTC. Protein sequence: CAWSEGGSSYEQYF.